This T cell receptor beta chain derives from a study of blood T cells in healthy people across ages. As to this clonotype: As yet, its antigen is unknown.

The CDR3 has 15 residues. The germline V gene has CDR1 SNHLY and CDR2 FYNNEI. The V segment lost 6 bases and the J segment 0 bases; nucleotides outside the gene matches: 4. General study points: With naive T cell percentage, TCR beta diversity showed a strong correlation. Roughly linearly, TCR beta diversity per million T cells fell as age increased.

Combining a sample-barcoded 5' primer with a J-beta primer mix, a second PCR ran for about 6 to 12 cycles. Researchers report that a template-switch adaptor with 12 random nucleotides tagged each cDNA molecule. TCRdb independently ran MiXCR on the 5' RACE reads; one entry per CDR3 protein. The repertoire holds 1.5 million to 1.8 million distinct CDR3 sequences, with roughly 43% as singletons. Material: blood. The V call is TRBV2, the J call TRBJ1-1; 10 bases fit TRBD1. This receptor was taken from a woman aged 18-30 years in good health. The CDR3 nucleotides read TGTGCCAGCAGGGGACAGGGGACCTTGAACACTGAAGCTTTCTTT. Translated: CASRGQGTLNTEAFF.